These 14 T cell receptor beta chains were sequenced from one sample in a study of blood T cell repertoires in COVID-19. Here immunoSEQ multiplex PCR was the method, and the copy in TCRdb shows in-frame clones only, minus some. This table has around 470,000 clones, around 91% appearing once. The sequenced material came from PBMCs or T cells enriched from blood (not recorded which). These receptors all stem from a man aged 18-30 years who had recovered from COVID-19.

V is TRBV9 and J is TRBJ1-1; 7 bases match TRBD1. Germline lookup yields CDR1 SGDLS and CDR2 YYNGEE. J lost 4 bases, V lost 4 bases, and 7 bases had no gene match. The CDR3 is made up of 14 amino acids. The CDR3 reads CASSPAAGGTEAFF. DNA for the CDR3: TGTGCCAGCAGCCCAGCCGCAGGGGGCACTGAAGCTTTCTTT. The full variable domain, with the rest looked up from reference TRBV9 and TRBJ1-1, is DSGVTQTPKHLITATGQRVTLRCSPRSGDLSVYWYQQSLDQGLQFLIQYYNGEERAKGNILERFSAQQFPDLHSELNLSSLELGDSALYFCASSPAAGGTEAFFGQGTRLTVV.

J is TRBJ2-1 and V is TRBV2; 14 bases line up with TRBD2. This CDR3 is built from 16 residues. Per the germline V gene, CDR1 is SNHLY and CDR2 is FYNNEI. V gave up 6 bases and J gave up 7 bases; unmatched junction bases: 8. This CDR3 is CASRGTGLAGGNEQFF. CDR3 bases: TGTGCCAGCAGAGGAACCGGACTAGCGGGAGGTAATGAGCAGTTCTTC.

The CDR3 region has the DNA TGCGCCAGCAGCCCGGGGGGGCCCACAGATACGCAGTATTTT. This codes for CASSPGGPTDTQYF. The chain is built from TRBV5-1 and TRBJ2-3; 8 bases are shared with TRBD2. Germline lookup yields CDR1 SGHRS and CDR2 YFSETQ. The CDR3 is 14 residues long. V lost 4 bases and J lost 2; bases outside the gene matches: 3.

The V call is TRBV4-1, the J call TRBJ1-6, with unresolved D. This CDR3 has 15 residues. V was cut by 0 bases and J by 5 bases, with 8 bases left in between. Germline CDR1 reads MGHRA; CDR2 reads YSYEKL. This CDR3 reads CASSQDSQNNSPLHF. DNA for the CDR3: TGCGCCAGCAGCCAAGATTCACAGAATAATTCACCCCTCCACTTT.

In this sample, this clone turned up once. The chain is built from TRBV19 and TRBJ1-1; D is unresolved. CDR3 length equals 16 residues. Germline loops: CDR1 LNHDA, CDR2 SQIVND (reference sequence). The ends were cut back, 5 bases at V and 1 base at J, with 17 bases in the middle. The CDR3: CASSAPTGWRNTEAFF. CDR3 coding DNA: TGTGCCAGTAGTGCTCCAACGGGTTGGCGGAACACTGAAGCTTTCTTT.

The CDR3: CASSSTETGYTF. The DNA of the CDR3 is TGCGCCAGCAGCTCGACAGAGACTGGCTACACCTTC. This chain joins TRBV5-1 and TRBJ1-2; D is possibly TRBD1 (5 bases). Trimming took 3 bases from V and 7 from J, leaving 10 bases between them. CDR1 is SGHRS and CDR2 is YFSETQ in the germline V gene. The CDR3 has 12 residues.

This chain connects TRBV6-5 to TRBJ1-5, with 8 positions matching TRBD1. The trim removed 6 bases at V and 2 bases at J, leaving 6 bases unmatched. Germline-derived CDR1 and CDR2 are MNHEY and SVGAGI. The CDR3 contains 15 residues. The CDR3 nucleotides are TGTGCCAGCAGAATAACAGGGGGGGGCAATCAGCCCCAGCATTTT. This gives the protein CASRITGGGNQPQHF.

This clone has a single count. V usage is TRBV7-2 and J usage is TRBJ2-3; 7 nucleotides agree with TRBD2. Trimming cost V 5 bases and J 1 base; bases outside gene matches: 3. Germline V gives CDR1 SGHTA, CDR2 FQGNSA. The CDR3 loop spans 14 amino acids. The CDR3 DNA reads TGTGCCAGCAGCATTCGGGGGGGCACAGATACGCAGTATTTT. Translation gives CASSIRGGTDTQYF.

This clone was seen once. The J gene is TRBJ2-7, the V gene TRBV28, with a possible D match to TRBD1 (6 bases). Germline V gene data show CDR1 as MDHEN and CDR2 as SYDVKM. V lost 2 bases to trimming and J lost 2 bases, with 7 bases between them. The CDR3 consists of 13 residues. CDR3 sequence: CASSLAGAYEQYF. CDR3 nucleotides: TGTGCCAGCAGTTTAGCAGGGGCCTACGAGCAGTACTTC. The full variable domain, with the rest looked up from reference TRBV28 and TRBJ2-7, is DVKVTQSSRYLVKRTGEKVFLECVQDMDHENMFWYRQDPGLGLRLIYFSYDVKMKEKGDIPEGYSVSREKKERFSLILESASTNQTSMYLCASSLAGAYEQYFGPGTRLTVT.

V usage is TRBV23-1 and J usage is TRBJ1-5; 7 bases match TRBD1. TRBV23-1 is an ORF for which the function is uncertain. The length of the CDR3 is 17 residues. The ends lost 6 bases at V and 4 bases at J; junction bases unmatched: 15. CDR3: CASSHLILTGSNQPQHF. The CDR3 DNA follows: TGCGCCAGCAGCCATCTTATTTTGACAGGGTCTAATCAGCCCCAGCATTTT.

The chain couples TRBV6-5 to TRBJ1-1; TRBD1 aligns across 7 bases. Germline CDR1 is MNHEY and CDR2 is SVGAGI. The ends lost 4 bases at V and 1 base at J; junction bases unmatched: 3. The CDR3 runs 14 residues. CDR3 sequence (DNA): TGTGCCAGCAGTTTGGGACAGACGAACACTGAAGCTTTCTTT. This translates into CASSLGQTNTEAFF.

The genes are TRBV5-1 and TRBJ1-1; no definite D call. CDR1 and CDR2 from the germline V gene are SGHRS and YFSETQ. This CDR3 spans 14 amino acids. Trimming pared 0 bases from V and 4 bases from J, leaving 10 bases between. Here the CDR3 DNA reads TGCGCCAGCAGCTTGGAGAGGGCTGGCACTGAAGCTTTCTTT. It translates to CASSLERAGTEAFF.

The J gene is TRBJ1-6, the V gene TRBV3-1 (or the pseudogene TRBV3-2); TRBD1 aligns across 8 bases. The CDR3 is 14 amino acids. CDR1 LGHDT and CDR2 YNNKEL come from the germline V gene (reference sequence). V shed 6 bases, J shed 5 bases, and the junction held 3 bases outside the gene matches. The CDR3 sequence: CASRPDRDNSPLHF. The CDR3 DNA follows: TGTGCCAGCAGACCGGACAGGGATAATTCACCCCTCCACTTT.

The rearrangement uses TRBV5-1 and TRBJ1-1; TRBD1 is a possible D gene (5 bases). The germline gives CDR1 SGHRS, CDR2 YFSETQ. The CDR3 loop spans 15 amino acids. V was shortened by 1 base and J by 0 bases, with 10 bases between the two germline ends. In DNA, the CDR3 is TGCGCCAGCAGCTTGACAGGAAGGTTGAACACTGAAGCTTTCTTT. Protein sequence: CASSLTGRLNTEAFF.